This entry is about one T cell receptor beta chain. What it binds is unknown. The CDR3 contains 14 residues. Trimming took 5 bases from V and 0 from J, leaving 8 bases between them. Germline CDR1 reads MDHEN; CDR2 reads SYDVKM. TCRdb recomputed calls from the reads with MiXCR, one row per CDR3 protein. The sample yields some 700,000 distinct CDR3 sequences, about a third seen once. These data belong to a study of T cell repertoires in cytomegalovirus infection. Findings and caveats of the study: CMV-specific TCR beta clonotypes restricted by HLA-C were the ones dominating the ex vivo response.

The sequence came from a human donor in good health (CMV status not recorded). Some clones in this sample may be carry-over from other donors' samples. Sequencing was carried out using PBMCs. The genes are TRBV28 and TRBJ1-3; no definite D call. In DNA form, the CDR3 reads TGTGCCAGCAGTCCGGACGGCTCTGGAAACACCATATATTTT. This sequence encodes CASSPDGSGNTIYF.